The clone carrying this TCR beta chain was detected many times. Its matching antigen is unknown. The data stem from a study of neurological immune-mediated disorders. PBMCs stored at -80 C, 2 million in total, were the source of the unsorted libraries. Study-level results: TCR-beta repertoires seemed private in all groups, with no expanded CDR3 amino acid sequences shared. In HTLV-1-associated myelopathy, TCR clonal expansion was greatest, and in multiple sclerosis it was least, below healthy controls.

The CDR3 extends over 15 amino acids. The germline CDR1 and CDR2 sequences are SEHNR and FQNEAQ (reference sequence). V was shortened by 1 base and J by 4 bases, with 12 bases between the two germline ends. The cDNA was synthesized by 5'RACE incorporating 10-nucleotide random UMIs. TCRdb re-derived calls from the 5' RACE reads in MiXCR, one entry per CDR3 protein. The sample holds around 66,000 distinct CDR3 sequences, 4.8% seen once. The clonotype was recovered from a woman aged 70-85 years with multiple sclerosis. This chain joins TRBV7-9 and TRBJ2-3, with D possibly matching TRBD2 (5 bases). The source material was PBMCs. This CDR3 reads CASSLVSGNADTQYF. In nucleotides, the CDR3 is TGTGCCAGCAGCTTAGTCTCGGGAAACGCAGATACGCAGTATTTT.